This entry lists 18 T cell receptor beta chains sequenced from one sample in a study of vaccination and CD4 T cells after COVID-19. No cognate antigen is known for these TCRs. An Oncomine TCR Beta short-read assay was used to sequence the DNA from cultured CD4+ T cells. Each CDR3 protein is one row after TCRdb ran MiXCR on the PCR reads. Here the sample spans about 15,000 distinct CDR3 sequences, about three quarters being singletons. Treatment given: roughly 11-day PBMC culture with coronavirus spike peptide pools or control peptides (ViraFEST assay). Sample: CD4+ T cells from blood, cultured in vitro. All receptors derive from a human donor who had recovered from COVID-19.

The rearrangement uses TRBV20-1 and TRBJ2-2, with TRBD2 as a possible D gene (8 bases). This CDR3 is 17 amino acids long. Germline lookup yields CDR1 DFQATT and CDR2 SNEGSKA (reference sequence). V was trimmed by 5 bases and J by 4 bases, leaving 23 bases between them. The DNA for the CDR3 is TGCAGTGCTCCGAACCGGGGGACAGCGGGAGCCACCGGGGAGCTGTTTTTT. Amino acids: CSAPNRGTAGATGELFF.

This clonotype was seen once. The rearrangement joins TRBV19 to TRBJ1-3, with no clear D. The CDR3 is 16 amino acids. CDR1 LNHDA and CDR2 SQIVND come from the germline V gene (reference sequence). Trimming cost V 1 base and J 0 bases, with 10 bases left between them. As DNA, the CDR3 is TGTGCCAGTAGTATAGGAGCCGGGTCCTCTGGAAACACCATATATTTT. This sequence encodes CASSIGAGSSGNTIYF. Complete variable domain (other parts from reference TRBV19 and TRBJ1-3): DGGITQSPKYLFRKEGQNVTLSCEQNLNHDAMYWYRQDPGQGLRLIYYSQIVNDFQKGDIAEGYSVSREKKESFPLTVTSAQKNPTAFYLCASSIGAGSSGNTIYFGEGSWLTVV.

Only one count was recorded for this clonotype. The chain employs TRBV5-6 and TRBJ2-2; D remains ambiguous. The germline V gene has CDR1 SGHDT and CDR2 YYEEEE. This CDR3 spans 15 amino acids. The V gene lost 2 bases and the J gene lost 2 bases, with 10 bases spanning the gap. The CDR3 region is CASSFGPSNTGELFF. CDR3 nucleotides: TGTGCCAGCAGCTTCGGGCCCTCTAACACCGGGGAGCTGTTTTTT.

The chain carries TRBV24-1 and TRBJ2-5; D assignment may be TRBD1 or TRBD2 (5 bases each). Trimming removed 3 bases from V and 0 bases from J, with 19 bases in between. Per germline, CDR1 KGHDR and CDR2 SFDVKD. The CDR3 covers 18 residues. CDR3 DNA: TGTGCCACCAGTGATACACGGGACGGACGGTGGTACCAAGAGACCCAGTACTTC. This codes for CATSDTRDGRWYQETQYF.

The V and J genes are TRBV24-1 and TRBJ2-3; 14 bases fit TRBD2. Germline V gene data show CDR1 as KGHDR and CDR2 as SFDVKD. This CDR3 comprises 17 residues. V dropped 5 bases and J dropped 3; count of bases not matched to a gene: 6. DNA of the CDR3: TGTGCCACCAGTGTCCTGGGACTAGCGGGGGAAACAGATACGCAGTATTTT. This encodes CATSVLGLAGETDTQYF.

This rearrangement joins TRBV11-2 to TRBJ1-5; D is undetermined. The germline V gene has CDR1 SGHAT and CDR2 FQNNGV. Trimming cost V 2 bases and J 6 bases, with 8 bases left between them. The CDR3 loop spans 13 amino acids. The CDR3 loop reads CASSLFEGQPQHF. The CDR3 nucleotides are TGTGCCAGCAGCTTATTCGAAGGTCAGCCCCAGCATTTT.

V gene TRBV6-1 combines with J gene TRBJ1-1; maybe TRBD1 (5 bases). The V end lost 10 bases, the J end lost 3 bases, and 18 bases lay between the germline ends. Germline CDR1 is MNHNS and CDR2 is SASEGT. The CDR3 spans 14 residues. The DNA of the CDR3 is TGTGCCATCAGGGAGCAGGGTGATTACACTGAAGCTTTCTTT. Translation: CAIREQGDYTEAFF.

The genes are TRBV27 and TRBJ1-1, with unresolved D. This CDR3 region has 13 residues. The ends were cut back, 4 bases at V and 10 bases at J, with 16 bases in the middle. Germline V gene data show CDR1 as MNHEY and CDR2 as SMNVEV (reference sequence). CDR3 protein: CASSWTGSAVAFF. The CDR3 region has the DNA TGTGCCAGCAGTTGGACGGGCTCGGCGGTAGCTTTCTTT.

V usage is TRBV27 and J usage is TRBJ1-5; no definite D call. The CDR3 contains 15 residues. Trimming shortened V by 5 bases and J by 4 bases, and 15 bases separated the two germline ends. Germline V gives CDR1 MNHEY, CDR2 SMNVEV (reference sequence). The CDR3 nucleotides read TGTGCCAGCAGTCCCAATAGGGCGGAGAATCAGCCCCAGCATTTT. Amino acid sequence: CASSPNRAENQPQHF.

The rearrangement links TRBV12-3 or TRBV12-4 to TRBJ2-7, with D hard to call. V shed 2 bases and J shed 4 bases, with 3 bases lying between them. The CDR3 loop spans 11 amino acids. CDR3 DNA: TGTGCCAGCAGTTTATTTTACGAGCAGTACTTC. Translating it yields CASSLFYEQYF.

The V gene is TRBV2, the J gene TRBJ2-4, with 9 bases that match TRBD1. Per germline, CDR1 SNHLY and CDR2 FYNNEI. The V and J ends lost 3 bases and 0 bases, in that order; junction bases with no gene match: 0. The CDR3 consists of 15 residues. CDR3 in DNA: TGTGCCAGCAGTGAGGACAGGGGAGCCAAAAACATTCAGTACTTC. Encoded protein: CASSEDRGAKNIQYF.

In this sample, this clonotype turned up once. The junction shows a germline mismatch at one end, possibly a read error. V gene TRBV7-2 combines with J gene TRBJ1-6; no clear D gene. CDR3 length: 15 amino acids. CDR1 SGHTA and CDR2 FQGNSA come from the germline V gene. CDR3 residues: CASSRDQDYNSPLHF. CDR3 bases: TGCGCCAGCAGCCGAGATCAGGATTATAATTCACCCCTCCACTTT.

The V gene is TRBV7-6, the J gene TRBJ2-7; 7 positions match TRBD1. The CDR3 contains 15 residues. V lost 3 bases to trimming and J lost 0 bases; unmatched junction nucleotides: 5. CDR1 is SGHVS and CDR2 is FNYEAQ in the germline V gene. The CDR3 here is CASSFPGTDSYEQYF. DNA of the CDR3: TGTGCCAGCAGCTTTCCCGGGACAGACTCCTACGAGCAGTACTTC.

The CDR3 sequence: CATSRGALAQYF. Here the CDR3 DNA reads TGTGCCACCAGCAGAGGGGCCTTGGCCCAGTACTTC. The chain employs TRBV15 and TRBJ2-5; D unclear. The V gene lost 1 base and the J gene lost 9 bases, with 9 bases spanning the gap. The CDR3 loop spans 12 amino acids. Germline V gene sequence: CDR1 LNHNV, CDR2 YYDKDF (reference sequence). Together with reference TRBV15 and TRBJ2-5, the CDR3 gives the full variable domain: DAMVIQNPRYQVTQFGKPVTLSCSQTLNHNVMYWYQQKSSQAPKLLFHYYDKDFNNEADTPDNFQSRRPNTSFCFLDIRSPGLGDTAMYLCATSRGALAQYFGPGTRLLVL.

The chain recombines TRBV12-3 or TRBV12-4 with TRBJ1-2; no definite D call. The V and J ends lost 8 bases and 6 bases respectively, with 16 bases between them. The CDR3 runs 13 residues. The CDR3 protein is CASAVNGRNGYTF. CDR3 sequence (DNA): TGTGCCAGCGCAGTAAACGGGCGGAATGGCTACACCTTC.

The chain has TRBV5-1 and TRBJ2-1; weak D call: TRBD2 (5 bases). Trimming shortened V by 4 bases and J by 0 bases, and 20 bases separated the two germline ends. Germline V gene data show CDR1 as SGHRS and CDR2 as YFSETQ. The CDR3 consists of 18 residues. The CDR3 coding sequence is TGCGCCAGCAGCCCCCCCCCCAGCGGAGGAAGCTCCTACAATGAGCAGTTCTTC. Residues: CASSPPPSGGSSYNEQFF.

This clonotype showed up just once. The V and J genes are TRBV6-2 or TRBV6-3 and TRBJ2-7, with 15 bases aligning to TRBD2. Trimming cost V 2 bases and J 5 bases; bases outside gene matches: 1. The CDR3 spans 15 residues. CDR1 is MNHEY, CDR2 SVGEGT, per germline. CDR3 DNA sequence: TGTGCCAGCAGTTACGGGACTAGCGGGAGGAACGAGCAGTACTTC. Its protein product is CASSYGTSGRNEQYF.

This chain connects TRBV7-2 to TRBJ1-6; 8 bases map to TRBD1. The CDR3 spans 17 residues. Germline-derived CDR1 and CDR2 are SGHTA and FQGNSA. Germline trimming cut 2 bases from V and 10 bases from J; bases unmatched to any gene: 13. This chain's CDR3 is CASSLRAPAGGISPLHF. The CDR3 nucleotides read TGTGCCAGCAGCTTAAGGGCCCCGGCAGGGGGCATATCACCCCTCCACTTT.